What follows are 20 T cell receptor beta chains derived from one specimen sequenced in a study of blood T cell repertoires in COVID-19. Profiled with immunoSEQ multiplex PCR; TCRdb holds only in-frame clones, not every one. The table has approximately 58,000 clones, roughly 84% seen once. Sequenced material: peripheral blood. These receptors were collected from a woman aged 60-75 years with acute or convalescent COVID-19.

The genes are TRBV15 and TRBJ2-6; D is undetermined. Germline V lookup: CDR1 LNHNV, CDR2 YYDKDF (reference sequence). The CDR3 length is 15 residues. Trimming stripped 5 bases from V and 4 bases from J, with 12 bases between. For the CDR3, the DNA is TGTGCCACCAGCTTTTTCCGGTCCGGGGCCAACGTCCTGACTTTC. Its translation is CATSFFRSGANVLTF.

The chain carries TRBV5-8 and TRBJ2-3; TRBD1 might be the D (5 bases). Germline V gene sequence: CDR1 SGHTS, CDR2 YDEGEE. V was shortened by 4 bases and J by 2 bases, with 11 bases between the two germline ends. This CDR3 comprises 14 residues. This CDR3 reads CASSPGAATDTQYF. The CDR3 coding sequence is TGTGCCAGCAGCCCTGGGGCAGCCACAGATACGCAGTATTTT.

V gene TRBV5-4 combines with J gene TRBJ1-1, with a possible D match to TRBD1 (6 bases). V was clipped by 6 bases and J by 0 bases, with 18 bases between them. Germline CDR1 is SGHNT and CDR2 is YYREEE (reference sequence). This CDR3 has 16 residues. CDR3 in DNA: TGTGCCAGCACCCAGGGGCAGGGTGTAATGAACACTGAAGCTTTCTTT. Its protein product is CASTQGQGVMNTEAFF.

The chain links TRBV14 to TRBJ2-7; tentative D call: TRBD1 (5 bases). V was cut by 0 bases and J by 4 bases, with 13 bases left in between. This CDR3 is 15 amino acids long. Germline lookup yields CDR1 SGHDN and CDR2 FVKESK. Written as DNA, the CDR3 is TGTGCCAGCAGCCAAGAAGTCTGGGGCACGTACGAGCAGTACTTC. Translation: CASSQEVWGTYEQYF.

V gene TRBV24-1 combines with J gene TRBJ2-3; no firm D call. Trimming cost V 4 bases and J 0 bases, with 10 bases left between them. The length of the CDR3 is 15 residues. CDR1 KGHDR and CDR2 SFDVKD come from the germline V gene. The CDR3: CATSDTFPSTDTQYF. The CDR3 nucleotides are TGTGCCACCAGTGACACTTTCCCTAGCACAGATACGCAGTATTTT.

This clone is medium-sized (0.01 to 0.1%) within its sample. The J gene is TRBJ2-3, the V gene TRBV29-1, with 8 bases identical to TRBD2. The CDR3 contains 15 residues. CDR1 and CDR2 (germline): SQVTM, ANQGSEA. J lost 2 bases, V lost 6 bases, and 10 bases had no gene match. Written as DNA, the CDR3 is TGCAGCGTGGCCATTAGCGGGGCCTTCACAGATACGCAGTATTTT. Protein sequence: CSVAISGAFTDTQYF.

The V call is TRBV7-9, the J call TRBJ1-2; tentatively, D is TRBD1 (5 bases). Germline lookup yields CDR1 SEHNR and CDR2 FQNEAQ (reference sequence). CDR3 length equals 13 residues. The V end lost 5 bases, the J end lost 7 bases, and 14 bases lay between the germline ends. Here the CDR3 DNA reads TGTGCCAGCAGCCGACCATCAGGGTTTGGCTACACCTTC. Protein: CASSRPSGFGYTF.

In the case of this clone: The sample contains more than one DNA sequence encoding this CDR3. The V call is TRBV6-5, the J call TRBJ1-4; 7 bases line up with TRBD1. V lost 6 bases and J lost 7; bases outside the gene matches: 2. The germline V gene has CDR1 MNHEY and CDR2 SVGAGI. This CDR3 is 12 amino acids long. The CDR3 reads CASRTGFEKLFF. The CDR3 DNA reads as TGTGCCAGCAGGACAGGGTTTGAAAAACTGTTTTTT.

J is TRBJ2-1 and V is TRBV11-2, with 13 bases fitting TRBD2. J lost 10 bases, V lost 0 bases, and 0 bases had no gene match. Germline lookup yields CDR1 SGHAT and CDR2 FQNNGV. The CDR3 is 14 residues long. This CDR3 reads CASSLELAGGEQFF. CDR3 bases: TGTGCCAGCAGCTTAGAACTAGCGGGGGGGGAGCAGTTCTTC.

This clone has only one observation. This chain links TRBV2 with TRBJ2-7, with TRBD1 matching over 7 bases. Germline V CDR1 and CDR2: SNHLY, FYNNEI. The junction had 12 bases not matched to a gene; V was cut back by 1 base and J by 3 bases. The CDR3 spans 17 residues. The CDR3 coding sequence is TGTGCCAGCAGTGAAGGCCCTGGGGCAGGGGGACACTACGAGCAGTACTTC. This sequence encodes CASSEGPGAGGHYEQYF. Full variable domain (rest looked up from reference TRBV2 and TRBJ2-7): EPEVTQTPSHQVTQMGQEVILRCVPISNHLYFYWYRQILGQKVEFLVSFYNNEISEKSEIFDDQFSVERPDGSNFTLKIRSTKLEDSAMYFCASSEGPGAGGHYEQYFGPGTRLTVT.

There are a few counts of this clone. The rearrangement links TRBV11-2 to TRBJ1-3, with a weak D call TRBD1 (6 bases). The CDR3 sequence is 16 residues long. V was cut by 3 bases and J by 0 bases, with 12 bases left in between. Germline V lookup: CDR1 SGHAT, CDR2 FQNNGV. As DNA, the CDR3 is TGTGCCAGCAGCTTTACAGGGCCACTCTCTGGAAACACCATATATTTT. It yields the protein CASSFTGPLSGNTIYF. The variable domain in full, completed from reference TRBV11-2 and TRBJ1-3, reads EAGVAQSPRYKIIEKRQSVAFWCNPISGHATLYWYQQILGQGPKLLIQFQNNGVVDDSQLPKDRFSAERLKGVDSTLKIQPAKLEDSAVYLCASSFTGPLSGNTIYFGEGSWLTVV.

The rearrangement links TRBV7-3 to TRBJ2-1, with 7 bases matching TRBD1. The CDR3 extends over 15 amino acids. Germline CDR1 is SGHTA and CDR2 is FQGTGA. After removal of 4 bases from V and 0 bases from J, the junction contained 3 bases not matched to a gene. CDR3 sequence (DNA): TGTGCCAGCAGCTCCAGGGACAGCTCCTACAATGAGCAGTTCTTC. Translating gives CASSSRDSSYNEQFF.

CDR3 nucleotides: TGCGCCAGCAGCCAAGTTTTGGGACTTTCCTCCTACGAGCAGTACTTC. Its translation: CASSQVLGLSSYEQYF. The rearrangement uses TRBV4-1 and TRBJ2-7; TRBD2 is a possible D gene (6 bases). The CDR3 spans 16 residues. Trimming took off 1 base at V and 0 bases at J, with 13 bases between the two ends. The germline gives CDR1 MGHRA, CDR2 YSYEKL.

V usage is TRBV6-6 and J usage is TRBJ2-7; D not certain. Germline lookup yields CDR1 MNHNY and CDR2 SVGAGI (reference sequence). This CDR3 has 14 residues. Trimming stripped 5 bases from V and 5 bases from J, with 16 bases between. Here the CDR3 reads CASSPAAYNNEQYF. The CDR3 DNA sequence: TGTGCCAGCAGTCCCGCCGCCTATAATAACGAGCAGTACTTC.

This chain uses TRBV21-1 with TRBJ2-3; the table's D call, TRBD2, was not checked against the DNA. TRBV21-1 is flagged as a pseudogene. The CDR3 contains 17 residues. CDR3 sequence reads: CASSNPGPGTSTDTQYF. The CDR3 DNA reads TGTGCCAGCAGCAACCCTGGTCCCGGGACTAGTACAGATACGCAGTATTTT.

J is TRBJ1-2 and V is TRBV5-8; D is possibly TRBD1 (6 bases). CDR3 size: 16 residues. CDR1 is SGHTS, CDR2 YDEGEE, per germline. Trimming removed 4 bases at V and 3 bases at J, with 19 bases between. CDR3 coding DNA: TGTGCCAGCAGCCTCTTCTCCCAGGGGAGAGACTATGGCTACACCTTC. Translating it yields CASSLFSQGRDYGYTF.

V usage is TRBV11-2 and J usage is TRBJ2-3; D remains ambiguous. V was cut by 4 bases and J by 4 bases, with 3 bases left in between. The germline CDR1 and CDR2 sequences are SGHAT and FQNNGV. This CDR3 spans 11 amino acids. The CDR3 loop is CASSSSDTQYF. The DNA for the CDR3 is TGTGCCAGCAGCTCGTCAGATACGCAGTATTTT.

The rearrangement joins TRBV5-1 to TRBJ2-3, with 13 nucleotides matching TRBD2. The CDR3 totals 16 residues. J gave up 4 bases and V 2 bases, and 4 bases lay outside the gene matches. The germline gives CDR1 SGHRS, CDR2 YFSETQ. The CDR3 DNA reads TGCGCCAGCAGCTTACTAGCGGGGGGGCCCTCAGATACGCAGTATTTT. Its protein product is CASSLLAGGPSDTQYF.

The chain links TRBV7-2 to TRBJ1-2; maybe TRBD1 (5 bases). CDR3 length: 14 amino acids. Germline V lookup: CDR1 SGHTA, CDR2 FQGNSA. Between the trimmed V and J ends, which lost 0 bases and 7 bases, there was a span of 12 bases. CDR3 DNA: TGTGCCAGCAGCTTAGCTGGCAGGGAGGGTGGCTACACCTTC. Its protein is CASSLAGREGGYTF. Together with reference TRBV7-2 and TRBJ1-2, the CDR3 gives the full variable domain: GAGVSQSPSNKVTEKGKDVELRCDPISGHTALYWYRQSLGQGLEFLIYFQGNSAPDKSGLPSDRFSAERTGGSVSTLTIQRTQQEDSAVYLCASSLAGREGGYTFGSGTRLTVV.

A single count supports this clone. The V call is TRBV9, the J call TRBJ1-1; 8 nucleotides line up with TRBD1. The CDR3 covers 15 residues. V lost 0 bases, J lost 6 bases, and 7 bases stayed unmatched. Germline-derived CDR1 and CDR2 are SGDLS and YYNGEE. CDR3 coding DNA: TGTGCCAGCAGCGTAGTAGGGCAGGGGGCCGCTGAAGCTTTCTTT. As protein: CASSVVGQGAAEAFF.